Presented here are 22 T cell receptor beta chains from one specimen sequenced in a study of T cell responses to AZD1222 COVID-19 vaccine. Sequenced by immunoSEQ multiplex PCR; TCRdb stores in-frame clones only, minus some. The sample has around 180,000 clones, around 92% seen once. Sequencing was performed on peripheral blood, taken on day 0 of AZD1222 vaccination. These receptors all come from an adult in good health.

The chain carries TRBV27 and TRBJ1-6, with D hard to call. The V end was cut by 3 bases, the J end by 3 bases, with 6 bases between. The CDR3 spans 14 residues. From germline, CDR1 is MNHEY and CDR2 SMNVEV (reference sequence). The CDR3 DNA reads TGTGCCAGCAGTTTCCAGGTCTATAATTCACCCCTCCACTTT. Amino acid sequence: CASSFQVYNSPLHF.

The chain employs TRBV11-2 and TRBJ1-5; perhaps TRBD1 as D (5 bases). Germline values: CDR1 SGHAT, CDR2 FQNNGV. CDR3 length: 13 amino acids. The ends were cut back, 5 bases at V and 1 base at J, with 6 bases in the middle. CDR3 nucleotide sequence: TGTGCCAGCAGCCGGGACAGCAATCAGCCCCAGCATTTT. This sequence encodes CASSRDSNQPQHF.

V and J are TRBV4-2 and TRBJ2-7; 7 nucleotides line up with TRBD2. V dropped 6 bases and J dropped 7; count of bases not matched to a gene: 6. This CDR3 is 12 amino acids long. From germline, CDR1 is LGHNA and CDR2 YNFKEQ. The CDR3 coding sequence is TGTGCCAGCAGGCGGACGGGGGGAGAGCAGTACTTC. Translated: CASRRTGGEQYF.

This chain uses TRBV11-2 with TRBJ1-1; no reliable D call. With 4 bases removed from V and 5 bases from J, the gap between germline ends came to 11 bases. This CDR3 has 13 residues. CDR1 is SGHAT, CDR2 FQNNGV, per germline. Here the CDR3 DNA reads TGTGCCAGCAGCTCGCGAGAGGGAACTGAAGCTTTCTTT. Residues: CASSSREGTEAFF.

In this sample, this clone turned up once. The chain recombines TRBV29-1 with TRBJ1-2, with D unclear. Trimming removed 5 bases at V and 0 bases at J, with 7 bases between. The CDR3 runs 12 residues. Germline CDR1 and CDR2: SQVTM and ANQGSEA. This chain's CDR3 is CSVLGTNYGYTF. Written as DNA, the CDR3 is TGCAGCGTTCTAGGCACTAACTATGGCTACACCTTC.

This clone showed up just a few times. The chain combines TRBV19 with TRBJ1-6, with a possible D match to TRBD1 (6 bases). This CDR3 contains 14 residues. V was clipped by 9 bases and J by 10 bases, with 19 bases between them. The V gene's germline CDR1 is LNHDA and CDR2 SQIVND (reference sequence). The CDR3 region has the DNA TGTGCCAGCGGCCGACAGGTACGAGACTCACCCCTCCACTTT. Residues: CASGRQVRDSPLHF.

The sample holds one count of this clone. The rearrangement links TRBV5-4 to TRBJ2-5; 8 bases are a match to TRBD2. The V gene end was trimmed by 0 bases and the J gene end by 10 bases; junction bases not matched to a gene: 11. This CDR3 spans 15 amino acids. The V gene's germline CDR1 is SGHNT and CDR2 YYREEE (reference sequence). CDR3 region: CASSLELAEPRGQYF. CDR3 nucleotide sequence: TGTGCCAGCAGCTTGGAACTAGCGGAACCGCGGGGCCAGTACTTC. Full variable domain (missing parts from reference TRBV5-4 and TRBJ2-5): ETGVTQSPTHLIKTRGQQVTLRCSSQSGHNTVSWYQQALGQGPQFIFQYYREEENGRGNFPPRFSGLQFPNYSSELNVNALELDDSALYLCASSLELAEPRGQYFGPGTRLLVL.

The count of this clone is one. V is TRBV7-9 and J is TRBJ1-6, with D possibly matching TRBD1 (5 bases). The CDR3 contains 15 residues. Germline V gives CDR1 SEHNR, CDR2 FQNEAQ (reference sequence). The ends were cut back, 7 bases at V and 7 bases at J, with 17 bases in the middle. The DNA of the CDR3 is TGTGCCAGCAAATTCCCTAGGGGTGGGAATTCACCCCTCCACTTT. As protein: CASKFPRGGNSPLHF.

This chain uses TRBV7-2 with TRBJ1-2; 10 positions agree with TRBD1. Germline V lookup: CDR1 SGHTA, CDR2 FQGNSA. The CDR3 has 15 amino acids. V lost 2 bases and J lost 2; bases outside the gene matches: 2. In DNA, the CDR3 is TGTGCCAGCAGCTTACCGGGACAGGGGAACTATGGCTACACCTTC. Amino acids: CASSLPGQGNYGYTF.

This chain joins TRBV5-5 and TRBJ2-7; D is undetermined. Germline V lookup: CDR1 SGHKS, CDR2 YYEKEE (reference sequence). The V end lost 4 bases, the J end lost 1 base, and 12 bases lay between the germline ends. This CDR3 is built from 14 residues. The CDR3 sequence is CASSLAGHSYEQYF. The CDR3 region has the DNA TGTGCCAGCAGCCTGGCAGGCCATTCCTACGAGCAGTACTTC. The whole variable domain, remainder taken from reference TRBV5-5 and TRBJ2-7, is DAGVTQSPTHLIKTRGQQVTLRCSPISGHKSVSWYQQVLGQGPQFIFQYYEKEERGRGNFPDRFSARQFPNYSSELNVNALLLGDSALYLCASSLAGHSYEQYFGPGTRLTVT.

The CDR3 region has the DNA TGTGCCAGCAGCCTGCGACAGGGCCATCAGCCCCAGCATTTT. Protein: CASSLRQGHQPQHF. This rearrangement joins TRBV3-1 (or the pseudogene TRBV3-2) to TRBJ1-5, with 7 bases lining up with TRBD1. CDR1 is LGHDT and CDR2 is YNNKEL in the germline V gene (reference sequence). V shed 4 bases and J 5 bases; nucleotides not matched to a gene: 5. The CDR3 length is 14 residues.

The V gene is TRBV5-1, the J gene TRBJ2-5; D unclear. Trimming stripped 2 bases from V and 2 bases from J, with 13 bases between. This CDR3 spans 15 amino acids. In germline, CDR1 is SGHRS, CDR2 YFSETQ. This chain's CDR3 is CASSFSVPSQETQYF. CDR3 nucleotide sequence: TGCGCCAGCAGCTTTTCGGTCCCCTCACAAGAGACCCAGTACTTC.

J is TRBJ1-4 and V is TRBV25-1, with a tentative D call TRBD1 (5 bases). The CDR3 contains 18 residues. Trimming cost V 4 bases and J 4 bases, with 22 bases left between them. The germline V gene has CDR1 MGHDK and CDR2 SYGVNS. In DNA, the CDR3 is TGTGCCAGCAGTGCCAACAGTCCAGGGAAGACCCTTAATGAAAAACTGTTTTTT. Protein: CASSANSPGKTLNEKLFF.

In its sample, this clone was seen once. This rearrangement joins TRBV24-1 to TRBJ1-4; no clear D. The CDR3 is 15 amino acids. Trimming removed 1 base at V and 3 bases at J, with 8 bases between. Germline loops: CDR1 KGHDR, CDR2 SFDVKD. CDR3 DNA: TGTGCCACCAGTGATTTCGATGGCCCTAATGAAAAACTGTTTTTT. Translating gives CATSDFDGPNEKLFF.

The chain links TRBV7-9 to TRBJ2-2; no definite D call. Trimming stripped 1 base from V and 4 bases from J, with 10 bases between. The CDR3 is made up of 15 amino acids. Germline CDR1 SEHNR, CDR2 FQNEAQ (reference sequence). The CDR3 is CASSLEYQATGELFF. CDR3 in DNA: TGTGCCAGCAGCTTAGAGTATCAAGCCACCGGGGAGCTGTTTTTT.

This sequence joins TRBV5-4 and TRBJ1-2; tentative D call: TRBD1 (5 bases). CDR3 size: 13 residues. Germline V gene lookup returns CDR1 SGHNT and CDR2 YYREEE (reference sequence). Trimming pared 0 bases from V and 6 bases from J, leaving 9 bases between. CDR3 DNA: TGTGCCAGCAGCTTGGCAGGGCAGGATGGCTACACCTTC. Its protein product is CASSLAGQDGYTF.

This chain uses TRBV5-3 with TRBJ1-2; D unresolved. TRBV5-3 is recorded as an ORF, its role being uncertain. V was pared by 0 bases and J by 5 bases, with 8 bases between. CDR3 length: 13 residues. The CDR3 reads CARSLVRSYGYTF. The CDR3 DNA is TGTGCCAGAAGCTTGGTCAGATCTTATGGCTACACCTTC.

V gene TRBV5-6 combines with J gene TRBJ1-1; 9 nucleotides agree with TRBD1. The CDR3 covers 15 residues. CDR1 is SGHDT and CDR2 is YYEEEE in the germline V gene. Trimming at V came to 4 bases and at J to 4 bases, leaving 8 bases not matched to a gene. The CDR3 here is CASSPRDRAGTEAFF. Written as DNA, the CDR3 is TGTGCCAGCAGCCCGAGGGACAGGGCGGGCACTGAAGCTTTCTTT.

J is TRBJ2-2 and V is TRBV7-3; the match to TRBD1 covers 9 bases. The trim removed 5 bases at V and 6 bases at J, leaving 16 bases unmatched. CDR1 and CDR2 (germline): SGHTA, FQGTGA. The CDR3 is made up of 18 amino acids. The CDR3 coding sequence is TGTGCCAGCAGCGACACCATGTACAGGGGGCTCGGCCCCGGGGAGCTGTTTTTT. Translating gives CASSDTMYRGLGPGELFF. Full variable domain (rest looked up from reference TRBV7-3 and TRBJ2-2): GAGVSQTPSNKVTEKGKYVELRCDPISGHTALYWYRQSLGQGPEFLIYFQGTGAADDSGLPNDRFFAVRPEGSVSTLKIQRTERGDSAVYLCASSDTMYRGLGPGELFFGEGSRLTVL.

The CDR3 coding sequence is TGTGCCAGCAGCCGGGGAGGGAGCAATCAGCCCCAGCATTTT. This codes for CASSRGGSNQPQHF. This chain links TRBV28 with TRBJ1-5; no firm D call. The CDR3 is 14 residues long. Germline V CDR1 and CDR2: MDHEN, SYDVKM. V shed 6 bases and J shed 1 base, with 10 bases lying between them.

CDR3 protein: CASSVATRTQETQYF. As DNA, the CDR3 is TGTGCCAGCAGCGTAGCTACTAGGACCCAAGAGACCCAGTACTTC. The rearrangement links TRBV9 to TRBJ2-5; tentative D call: TRBD2 (5 bases). CDR3 length: 15 residues. CDR1 and CDR2 from the germline V gene are SGDLS and YYNGEE. V shed 0 bases and J shed 1 base, with 10 bases lying between them.

The rearrangement links TRBV25-1 to TRBJ2-7, with D perhaps TRBD2 (6 bases). There are 14 residues in the CDR3. The germline CDR1 and CDR2 sequences are MGHDK and SYGVNS. The germline V and J ends were trimmed by 5 bases and 7 bases, with 18 bases remaining between them. CDR3 sequence: CASSNLGGTGEQYF. The CDR3 DNA reads as TGTGCCAGCAGTAACTTGGGTGGGACTGGAGAGCAGTACTTC.